This T cell receptor beta chain was recorded in a study of blood T cell repertoires in COVID-19. TCRdb keeps only in-frame clones here, not all; method: immunoSEQ multiplex PCR. Of more than 200,000 clones listed, around 90% are singletons. The TCR sequence derives from a man aged 25 to 40 in a cohort exposed to, infected with or recovered from COVID-19 (not recorded which). The sequenced sample was PBMCs or T cells enriched from blood (not recorded which).

The chain's CDR3 is CASSFGDPVNEQFF. CDR3 DNA sequence: TGTGCCAGCAGCTTTGGAGACCCAGTGAATGAGCAGTTCTTC. The genes are TRBV7-9 and TRBJ2-1; D uncertain. Trimming took 3 bases from V and 7 from J, leaving 13 bases between them. This CDR3 is 14 amino acids long. The germline CDR1 and CDR2 sequences are SEHNR and FQNEAQ (reference sequence). The variable domain in full, with the rest retrieved from reference TRBV7-9 and TRBJ2-1, is DTGVSQNPRHKITKRGQNVTFRCDPISEHNRLYWYRQTLGQGPEFLTYFQNEAQLEKSRLLSDRFSAERPKGSFSTLEIQRTEQGDSAMYLCASSFGDPVNEQFFGPGTRLTVL.